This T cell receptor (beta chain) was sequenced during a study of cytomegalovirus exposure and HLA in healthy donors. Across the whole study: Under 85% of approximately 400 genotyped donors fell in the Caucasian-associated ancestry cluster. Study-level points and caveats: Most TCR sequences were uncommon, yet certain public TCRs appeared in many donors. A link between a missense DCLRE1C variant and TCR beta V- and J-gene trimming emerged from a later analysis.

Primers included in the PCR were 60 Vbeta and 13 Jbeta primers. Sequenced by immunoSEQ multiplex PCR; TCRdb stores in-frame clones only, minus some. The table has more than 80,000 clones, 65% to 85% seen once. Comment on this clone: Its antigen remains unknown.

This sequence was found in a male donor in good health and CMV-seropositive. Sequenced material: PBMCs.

CDR3: CASSARRDRGTNEQFF. The CDR3 nucleotides read TGTGCCAGCAGTGCAAGACGGGACAGGGGGACCAATGAGCAGTTCTTC. The chain couples TRBV6-1 to TRBJ2-1; TRBD1 agrees at 11 bases. The CDR3 covers 16 residues. Germline trimming cut 4 bases from V and 6 bases from J; bases unmatched to any gene: 8. Germline V lookup: CDR1 MNHNS, CDR2 SASEGT.